Given below is one T cell receptor (beta chain) in context. Its antigen is still unknown. TCRdb keeps only in-frame clones here, not all; method: immunoSEQ multiplex PCR. The table shows about 2.4 million clones, with around nine tenths occurring only once. These data originate in a study of shared clonotypes between healthy human individuals. Findings and caveats of the study: Large depth notwithstanding, sorted-subset sequencing proved incomplete by rarefaction. Specimens sampled were limited to blood, with tissue repertoires likely differing.

Trimming removed 4 bases from V and 1 base from J, with 8 bases in between. Looked up from germline, CDR1 is SNHLY and CDR2 is FYNNEI. This CDR3 is built from 14 residues. The sample comprised naive CD4+ T cells sorted from blood. Stated subset: CD45RA+ positively selected. J is TRBJ1-3 and V is TRBV2; the D is unclear. The clonotype was recovered from a man aged 18 to 30 in good health. CDR3 loop: CASSVSGSGNTIYF. The CDR3 DNA is TGTGCCAGCAGTGTTTCGGGATCTGGAAACACCATATATTTT.